Following are 22 T cell receptor beta chains from one sample sequenced in a study of CD8+ T cells in alopecia areata. Sequencing used cDNA as its template, made by extracting RNA and reverse transcribing it. Here immunoSEQ multiplex PCR was the method, and the copy in TCRdb shows in-frame clones only, minus some. The table includes 120,000 or so clones, around 50% detected once. What was sequenced was NKG2D-low CD8+ T cells sorted from blood. These receptors all stem from a human donor with alopecia areata.

This clone was detected a few times. The rearrangement links TRBV5-1 to TRBJ2-1, with D unclear. The V end lost 2 bases, the J end lost 4 bases, and 7 bases lay between the germline ends. This CDR3 has 13 amino acids. The germline V gene encodes CDR1 SGHRS and CDR2 YFSETQ. The CDR3 sequence: CASSLINYNEQFF. CDR3 coding DNA: TGCGCCAGCAGCTTAATCAATTACAATGAGCAGTTCTTC. The whole variable domain, filled in from reference TRBV5-1 and TRBJ2-1, reads KAGVTQTPRYLIKTRGQQVTLSCSPISGHRSVSWYQQTPGQGLQFLFEYFSETQRNKGNFPGRFSGRQFSNSRSEMNVSTLELGDSALYLCASSLINYNEQFFGPGTRLTVL.

The chain uses TRBV6-5 and TRBJ2-1, with D perhaps matching TRBD1 (6 bases). The V end lost 4 bases, the J end lost 5 bases, and 12 bases lay between the germline ends. Germline V gives CDR1 MNHEY, CDR2 SVGAGI. CDR3 length equals 14 residues. In nucleotides, the CDR3 is TGTGCCAGCAGTTCACAGGGACCCCACAATGAGCAGTTCTTC. Amino acids: CASSSQGPHNEQFF.

There are a few counts of this clone. The CDR3 here is CSVLGPEVYEQYF. CDR3 nucleotides: TGCAGCGTCTTAGGTCCGGAGGTTTACGAGCAGTACTTC. The rearrangement uses TRBV29-1 and TRBJ2-7; maybe TRBD2 (5 bases). Germline V gene data show CDR1 as SQVTM and CDR2 as ANQGSEA. The V end was cut by 6 bases, the J end by 4 bases, with 16 bases between. The CDR3 length is 13 residues.

This rearrangement joins TRBV28 to TRBJ2-7, with D tentatively TRBD1 or TRBD2 (5 bases each). CDR1 and CDR2 (germline): MDHEN, SYDVKM. V shed 7 bases and J shed 5 bases, with 18 bases lying between them. CDR3 length: 14 amino acids. The DNA of the CDR3 is TGTGCCAGCACCATACACTCCGGGGCCGACGAGCAGTACTTC. Translation gives CASTIHSGADEQYF.

This sequence joins TRBV28 and TRBJ2-3, with D possibly called TRBD1 or TRBD2 (5 bases each). Germline V gene sequence: CDR1 MDHEN, CDR2 SYDVKM. The V end was cut by 7 bases, the J end by 8 bases, with 16 bases between. The CDR3 covers 13 residues. The CDR3 bases are TGTGCCAGCACCCCGGGGCTCACCGGTACGCAGTATTTT. Translating gives CASTPGLTGTQYF.

This clone has just a few counts. The J gene is TRBJ1-1, the V gene TRBV30; the D is unclear. The length of the CDR3 is 14 residues. CDR1 GTSNPN and CDR2 SVGIG come from the germline V gene (reference sequence). V lost 5 bases and J lost 0, with 13 bases in between. The CDR3 loop is CAWSFERLNTEAFF. The CDR3 DNA follows: TGTGCCTGGTCTTTTGAGAGATTGAACACTGAAGCTTTCTTT.

CDR3 protein: CAWSVGRGYEQYF. The CDR3 bases are TGTGCCTGGAGTGTTGGCAGGGGCTACGAGCAGTACTTC. J is TRBJ2-7 and V is TRBV30; a possible D gene is TRBD1 (6 bases). The CDR3 runs to 13 residues. The V end was cut by 0 bases, the J end by 3 bases, with 9 bases between. Germline V gives CDR1 GTSNPN, CDR2 SVGIG (reference sequence).

The V call is TRBV5-1, the J call TRBJ2-5; 14 bases map to TRBD2. Germline lookup yields CDR1 SGHRS and CDR2 YFSETQ. This CDR3 has 17 amino acids. Trimming removed 3 bases from V and 0 bases from J; junction bases left unmatched: 4. CDR3 bases: TGCGCCAGCAGCTCGGGACTAGCGGGGGTGTACCAAGAGACCCAGTACTTC. It encodes CASSSGLAGVYQETQYF.

The chain joins TRBV9 to TRBJ1-2; 9 bases are shared with TRBD1. The germline V gene encodes CDR1 SGDLS and CDR2 YYNGEE. The junction had 3 bases not matched to a gene; V was cut back by 3 bases and J by 9 bases. The length of the CDR3 is 12 residues. The CDR3 reads CASSGTGESYTF. Here the CDR3 DNA reads TGTGCCAGCAGCGGGACAGGGGAGAGCTACACCTTC.

This clone was counted between two and nine times. The CDR3 protein is CSVGDRTDTQYF. For the CDR3, the DNA is TGCAGCGTTGGGGACAGGACGGATACGCAGTATTTT. The chain links TRBV29-1 to TRBJ2-3, with TRBD1 identical over 8 bases. Trimming took 4 bases from V and 6 from J; bases not matched to a gene: 3. The length of the CDR3 is 12 residues. Per the germline V gene, CDR1 is SQVTM and CDR2 is ANQGSEA.

This clone came up a few times. The V call is TRBV7-9, the J call TRBJ2-6; D not certain. Germline V gene sequence: CDR1 SEHNR, CDR2 FQNEAQ (reference sequence). This CDR3 contains 16 residues. V was trimmed by 3 bases and J by 11 bases, leaving 20 bases between them. CDR3 nucleotides: TGTGCCAGCAGCTTGTATCTAGACGGACCCGTCGACGTCCTGACTTTC. It codes for CASSLYLDGPVDVLTF. Full variable domain (outside the CDR3, taken from reference TRBV7-9 and TRBJ2-6): DTGVSQNPRHKITKRGQNVTFRCDPISEHNRLYWYRQTLGQGPEFLTYFQNEAQLEKSRLLSDRFSAERPKGSFSTLEIQRTEQGDSAMYLCASSLYLDGPVDVLTFGAGSRLTVL.

In DNA form, the CDR3 reads TGCAGCGTTGATGCTGGTCTACAGGGGATTTACAATGAGCAGTTCTTC. Translated, it gives CSVDAGLQGIYNEQFF. The chain uses TRBV29-1 and TRBJ2-1; 7 bases fit TRBD1. This CDR3 region has 16 residues. CDR1 is SQVTM, CDR2 ANQGSEA, per germline. V gave up 3 bases and J gave up 4 bases; unmatched junction bases: 12.

The genes are TRBV27 and TRBJ2-6, with unresolved D. The CDR3 spans 12 residues. Trimming pared 11 bases from V and 3 bases from J, leaving 8 bases between. Germline assignment: CDR1 MNHEY and CDR2 SMNVEV (reference sequence). The CDR3, as DNA: TGTGCCGCGGCTAATGGGGCCAACGTCCTGACTTTC. Translating gives CAAANGANVLTF.

The CDR3 reads CASRPPSSYNEQFF. In DNA, the CDR3 is TGTGCCAGCAGACCCCCTAGTTCCTACAATGAGCAGTTCTTC. This rearrangement joins TRBV2 to TRBJ2-1, with unresolved D. Trimming left V 6 bases short and J 1 base short, with 10 bases between. The CDR3 is 14 amino acids. The germline CDR1 and CDR2 sequences are SNHLY and FYNNEI.

As to this clone: Other DNA sequences of this sample code for an identical CDR3. V usage is TRBV29-1 and J usage is TRBJ2-7; the D is unclear. Looked up from germline, CDR1 is SQVTM and CDR2 is ANQGSEA. This CDR3 is 12 amino acids long. Trimming cost V 4 bases and J 0 bases, with 7 bases left between them. The CDR3 DNA sequence: TGCAGCGTTGTTACAGACTCCTACGAGCAGTACTTC. This gives the protein CSVVTDSYEQYF.

This clone appeared a few times. The V gene is TRBV29-1, the J gene TRBJ2-7; no reliable D call. Germline values: CDR1 SQVTM, CDR2 ANQGSEA. The CDR3 sequence is 14 residues long. V was shortened by 0 bases and J by 0 bases, with 9 bases between the two germline ends. Written as DNA, the CDR3 is TGCAGCGTTGAAGATCGGTTCACCTCCTACGAGCAGTACTTC. Its translation is CSVEDRFTSYEQYF.

A word on this clone: This CDR3 is also generated by other DNA sequences in the sample. J is TRBJ2-5 and V is TRBV29-1; D gene ambiguous. Trimming removed 3 bases at V and 5 bases at J, with 7 bases between. The CDR3 extends over 11 amino acids. Germline CDR1 and CDR2: SQVTM and ANQGSEA. For the CDR3, the DNA is TGCAGCGTTGAGGATTGGGAGACCCAGTACTTC. Translation gives CSVEDWETQYF.

This chain uses TRBV15 with TRBJ2-1; D gene unclear. This CDR3 has 15 residues. Trimming removed 3 bases at V and 16 bases at J, with 25 bases between. Germline CDR1 and CDR2: LNHNV and YYDKDF (reference sequence). The CDR3 spells CATSSVKIEALSPFF. In nucleotides, the CDR3 is TGTGCCACCAGCAGCGTTAAGATAGAGGCCCTCTCCCCCTTCTTC.

This clone was seen only a few times. The rearrangement joins TRBV29-1 to TRBJ2-7; weak D call: TRBD2 (7 bases). Germline lookup yields CDR1 SQVTM and CDR2 ANQGSEA. This CDR3 comprises 14 residues. The V and J ends lost 4 bases and 4 bases respectively, with 17 bases between them. CDR3 DNA: TGCAGCGTTGTGGTCGGGGGGCAAAAATACGAGCAGTACTTC. This translates into CSVVVGGQKYEQYF.

This chain joins TRBV25-1 and TRBJ2-3; 9 bases map to TRBD1. CDR1 MGHDK and CDR2 SYGVNS come from the germline V gene. V lost 2 bases and J lost 3; bases outside the gene matches: 3. There are 15 residues in the CDR3. CDR3 loop: CASSEGTGMTDTQYF. DNA for the CDR3: TGTGCCAGCAGTGAAGGGACAGGGATGACAGATACGCAGTATTTT.

The chain couples TRBV27 to TRBJ2-1; D is ambiguous. Trimming removed 3 bases from V and 5 bases from J, with 8 bases in between. CDR1 and CDR2 from the germline V gene are MNHEY and SMNVEV (reference sequence). This CDR3 comprises 13 residues. The CDR3 nucleotides are TGTGCCAGCAGTTTTCAGTTCCACAATGAGCAGTTCTTC. This gives the protein CASSFQFHNEQFF.

This clone occurred once. The chain links TRBV30 to TRBJ2-1, with D unresolved. The germline gives CDR1 GTSNPN, CDR2 SVGIG (reference sequence). The ends were cut back, 3 bases at V and 4 bases at J, with 19 bases in the middle. CDR3 length: 16 residues. The CDR3 region is CAWSALEAASYNEQFF. The DNA of the CDR3 is TGTGCCTGGAGCGCCCTAGAGGCGGCCTCTTACAATGAGCAGTTCTTC.